Included here is one T cell receptor (beta chain) sequence, with context. These data come from a study of blood T cells in healthy people across ages. In terms of origin and age, donors were healthy Caucasian individuals from Russia aged roughly 6 to 95. Germline assignment: CDR1 SEHNR and CDR2 FQNEAQ (reference sequence). V lost 5 bases, J lost 0 bases, and 11 bases lay in between. The CDR3 has 16 residues. A second 7 to 11 cycle PCR used barcoded and J-beta primers. A tag from a template-switch adaptor with 12 random nucleotides marked each cDNA molecule. TCRdb reanalysed the 5' RACE reads using MiXCR and keeps one entry per CDR3 protein. The data hold some 700,000 distinct CDR3 sequences, with about a fifth observed a single time.

The sequence was obtained from a man between 65 and 85 years old in good health. The sample was blood. The chain has TRBV7-9 and TRBJ1-6, with no clear D. The CDR3 DNA is TGTGCCAGCAGCCCCGGCCTGAGCTCCTATAATTCACCCCTCCACTTT. Translating it yields CASSPGLSSYNSPLHF.